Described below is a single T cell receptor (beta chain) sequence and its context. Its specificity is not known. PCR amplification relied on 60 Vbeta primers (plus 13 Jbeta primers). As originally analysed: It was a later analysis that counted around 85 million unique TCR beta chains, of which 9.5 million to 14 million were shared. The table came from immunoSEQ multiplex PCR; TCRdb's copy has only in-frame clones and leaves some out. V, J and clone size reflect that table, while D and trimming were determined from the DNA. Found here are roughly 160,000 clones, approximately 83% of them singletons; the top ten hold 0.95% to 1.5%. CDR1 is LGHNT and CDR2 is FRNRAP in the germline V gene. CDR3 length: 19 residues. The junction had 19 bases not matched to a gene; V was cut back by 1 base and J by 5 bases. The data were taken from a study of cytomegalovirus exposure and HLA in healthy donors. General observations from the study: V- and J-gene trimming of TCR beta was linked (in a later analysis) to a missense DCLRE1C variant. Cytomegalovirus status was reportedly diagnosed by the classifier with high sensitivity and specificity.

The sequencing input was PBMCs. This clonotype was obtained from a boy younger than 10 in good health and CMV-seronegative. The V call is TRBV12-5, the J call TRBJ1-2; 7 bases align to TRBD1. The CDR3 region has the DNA TGTGCTAGTGGTTTGGACCTCTCCCCGAAGGCCAGGGGGGATTATGGCTACACCTTC. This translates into CASGLDLSPKARGDYGYTF. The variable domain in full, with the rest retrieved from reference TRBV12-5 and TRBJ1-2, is DARVTQTPRHKVTEMGQEVTMRCQPILGHNTVFWYRQTMMQGLELLAYFRNRAPLDDSGMPKDRFSAEMPDATLATLKIQPSEPRDSAVYFCASGLDLSPKARGDYGYTFGSGTRLTVV.